Detailed here is one T cell receptor (beta chain). Germline CDR1 and CDR2: SGHNT and YYREEE (reference sequence). V was pared by 4 bases and J by 0 bases, with 8 bases of the junction left unmatched. The CDR3 length is 16 residues. Assay used: immunoSEQ multiplex PCR; TCRdb lists only in-frame clones, some missing. Among approximately 70,000 clones, 92% were seen once, and the ten largest hold about 0.4%. This specimen comes from a study of technical replicates of blood from a few donors. Sequenced material: T cells isolated from PBMCs. The sequence came from a human donor in good health. This rearrangement joins TRBV5-4 to TRBJ2-3; 7 positions agree with TRBD1. Here the CDR3 reads CASSTDRALSTDTQYF. CDR3 sequence (DNA): TGTGCCAGCAGCACCGACAGGGCGCTAAGCACAGATACGCAGTATTTT.